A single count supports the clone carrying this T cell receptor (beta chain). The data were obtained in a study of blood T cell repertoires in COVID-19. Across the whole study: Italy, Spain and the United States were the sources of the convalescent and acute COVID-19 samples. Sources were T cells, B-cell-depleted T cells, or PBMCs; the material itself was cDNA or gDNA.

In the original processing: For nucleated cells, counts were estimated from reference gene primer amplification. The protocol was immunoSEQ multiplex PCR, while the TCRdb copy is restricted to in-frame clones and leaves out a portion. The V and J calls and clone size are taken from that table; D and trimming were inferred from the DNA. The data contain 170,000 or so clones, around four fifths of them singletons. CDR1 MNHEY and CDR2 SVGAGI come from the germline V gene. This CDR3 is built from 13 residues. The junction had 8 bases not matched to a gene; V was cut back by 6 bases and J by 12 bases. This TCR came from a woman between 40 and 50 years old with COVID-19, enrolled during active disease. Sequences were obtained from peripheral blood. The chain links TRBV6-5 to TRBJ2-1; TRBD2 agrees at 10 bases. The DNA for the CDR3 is TGTGCCAGCAGCCCGGGGGCTAGCGGGGGGCAGTTCTTC. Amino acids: CASSPGASGGQFF.